The 31 T cell receptor beta chains in this list originate from one sample, sequenced in a study of Graves' ophthalmopathy and Graves' hyperthyroidism. RNA served as the template for amplifying TCR beta CDR3 regions. First-round RT-PCR with HTBI primers preceded a second-round multiplex PCR. MiXCR was run by TCRdb on the multiplex PCR reads, yielding one entry per CDR3 protein. The sample has around 600,000 distinct CDR3 sequences, under 50% seen once. Input material: peripheral blood. The source is an adult man with Graves' ophthalmopathy.

This clonotype was seen at least ten times. The rearrangement links TRBV20-1 to TRBJ2-5; possibly TRBD1 or TRBD2 for D (5 bases each). The CDR3 covers 15 residues. Germline CDR1 and CDR2: DFQATT and SNEGSKA (reference sequence). Trimming took 5 bases from V and 2 from J, leaving 18 bases between them. The CDR3 spells CSAAQYGDPQETQYF. CDR3 bases: TGCAGTGCTGCACAATATGGGGACCCACAAGAGACCCAGTACTTC.

V and J are TRBV5-8 and TRBJ2-7; D is perhaps TRBD2 (7 bases). Germline assignment: CDR1 SGHTS and CDR2 YDEGEE. Trimming took 2 bases from V and 6 from J, leaving 21 bases between them. The CDR3 length is 16 residues. The DNA of the CDR3 is TGTGCCAGCAGCTTCCGAAGGGGGGGCGCTGGTTTCGAGCAGTACTTC. This sequence encodes CASSFRRGGAGFEQYF. Full variable domain (missing parts from reference TRBV5-8 and TRBJ2-7): EAGVTQSPTHLIKTRGQQATLRCSPISGHTSVYWYQQALGLGLQFLLWYDEGEERNRGNFPPRFSGRQFPNYSSELNVNALELEDSALYLCASSFRRGGAGFEQYFGPGTRLTVT.

Notes on this clonotype: Given a much more abundant clone one base away, this may be a read error. The chain couples TRBV7-6 to TRBJ2-5; possibly TRBD1 for D (5 bases). Germline V gene data show CDR1 as SGHVS and CDR2 as FNYEAQ. The V and J ends lost 1 base and 4 bases respectively, with 19 bases between them. This CDR3 region has 17 residues. In nucleotides, the CDR3 is TGTGCCAGCAGCTTAGTTTTTGAGGAAAGGGGCCCAGAGACCCAGTACTTC. Amino acids: CASSLVFEERGPETQYF.

Worth noting for this clonotype: Being one base from a much bigger clone, this may be a read error. The chain is built from TRBV19 and TRBJ2-2; D is ambiguous. The V end was cut by 5 bases, the J end by 4 bases, with 8 bases between. CDR3 length: 13 amino acids. Germline loops: CDR1 LNHDA, CDR2 SQIVND (reference sequence). The CDR3 loop is CASSVSGTGELFF. The CDR3 DNA reads as TGTGCCAGTAGTGTCTCGGGCACCGGGGAGCTGTTTTTT.

CDR3 sequence: CASSQVLRGGYGYTF. In nucleotides, the CDR3 is TGTGCCAGCAGCCAAGTTCTCCGGGGAGGGTATGGCTACACCTTC. This chain links TRBV3-1 with TRBJ1-2; D unresolved. Germline-derived CDR1 and CDR2 are LGHDT and YNNKEL (reference sequence). V lost 1 base and J 5 bases, leaving 14 bases between the germline ends. The CDR3 runs 15 residues.

The chain is built from TRBV9 and TRBJ1-1, with D maybe TRBD1 (6 bases). The germline gives CDR1 SGDLS, CDR2 YYNGEE. V dropped 3 bases and J dropped 4 bases, with 19 bases sitting between them. This CDR3 comprises 16 residues. DNA for the CDR3: TGTGCCAGCAGCGGCGAGAGGGGGGGGGCGGGCACTGAAGCTTTCTTT. It translates to CASSGERGGAGTEAFF.

This clonotype was seen ten or more times. The V gene is TRBV20-1, the J gene TRBJ1-4, with 7 bases fitting TRBD1. The CDR3 runs to 17 residues. Per germline, CDR1 DFQATT and CDR2 SNEGSKA (reference sequence). The V and J ends lost 3 bases and 4 bases, in that order; junction bases with no gene match: 14. CDR3 region: CSASGDREDPLNEKLFF. The CDR3 DNA is TGCAGTGCTAGCGGTGACAGGGAGGACCCTCTTAATGAAAAACTGTTTTTT.

Points on this clonotype: This clone may be a read error of a much larger clone one base away. This CDR3 is missing its conserved last phenylalanine or tryptophan, likely due to a read error. This rearrangement joins TRBV2 to TRBJ2-7, with D perhaps TRBD2 (6 bases). Germline loops: CDR1 SNHLY, CDR2 FYNNEI. V lost 7 bases and J lost 8, with 15 bases in between. The CDR3 spans 12 residues. CDR3 in amino acids: CASTQRRAQQYL. Written as DNA, the CDR3 is TGTGCCAGCACTCAAAGGAGGGCTCAGCAGTACTTA.

The V and J genes are TRBV30 and TRBJ1-4, with 7 bases fitting TRBD1. The germline V gene has CDR1 GTSNPN and CDR2 SVGIG (reference sequence). The ends lost 1 base at V and 8 bases at J; junction bases unmatched: 4. The CDR3 is 13 amino acids. The CDR3 DNA reads TGTGCCTGGAGTGGGGCAGGGGGGGAAAAACTGTTTTTT. Protein: CAWSGAGGEKLFF.

Comments on this clonotype: Just one base apart from a much larger clone, this may be a read error. V usage is TRBV11-1 and J usage is TRBJ2-7; D is perhaps TRBD1 (6 bases). V was trimmed by 6 bases and J by 4 bases, leaving 22 bases between them. Germline CDR1 SGHAT, CDR2 FQDESV (reference sequence). The CDR3 has 16 amino acids. The chain's CDR3 is CASSRLDSKKGYEQYF. The CDR3 nucleotides read TGTGCCAGCAGTCGTCTGGACAGCAAGAAGGGGTACGAGCAGTACTTC.

On this clonotype itself: Here the CDR3 omits its conserved ending phenylalanine or tryptophan, so a read error is the likely source. The chain couples TRBV7-8 to TRBJ1-6; D is unclear. CDR3 size: 15 residues. Per the germline V gene, CDR1 is SGHVS and CDR2 is FQNEAQ. V was trimmed by 1 base and J by 7 bases, leaving 11 bases between them. CDR3 in amino acids: CASSLVRERNSPLHL. The CDR3 region has the DNA TGTGCCAGCAGCTTAGTGAGGGAGAGAAATTCACCCCTCCACCTT.

This clonotype occurred a few times. The J gene is TRBJ1-2, the V gene TRBV5-1, with D perhaps matching TRBD1 (6 bases). The CDR3 runs 14 residues. The ends were cut back, 0 bases at V and 4 bases at J, with 10 bases in the middle. Germline V gene lookup returns CDR1 SGHRS and CDR2 YFSETQ. Here the CDR3 DNA reads TGCGCCAGCAGCTTGGGACAGGCAGGCTATGGCTACACCTTC. This sequence encodes CASSLGQAGYGYTF.

This clonotype was counted only a few times. V usage is TRBV20-1 and J usage is TRBJ1-5; D unclear. Germline loops: CDR1 DFQATT, CDR2 SNEGSKA (reference sequence). This CDR3 has 14 residues. Trimming shortened V by 0 bases and J by 2 bases, and 8 bases separated the two germline ends. The CDR3 here is CSAREFIGNQPQHF. The CDR3 nucleotides read TGCAGTGCTAGAGAGTTTATAGGCAATCAGCCCCAGCATTTT.

V gene TRBV7-3 combines with J gene TRBJ2-7; 16 nucleotides agree with TRBD2. The V and J ends lost 5 bases and 1 base, in that order; junction bases with no gene match: 11. CDR1 is SGHTA, CDR2 FQGTGA, per germline. The CDR3 totals 19 residues. This CDR3 reads CASSRPGTSGGAFSYEQYF. DNA of the CDR3: TGTGCCAGCAGCCGCCCCGGGACTAGCGGGGGGGCCTTTTCCTACGAGCAGTACTTC.

V and J are TRBV15 and TRBJ2-7; D gene ambiguous. This CDR3 contains 15 residues. Looked up from germline, CDR1 is LNHNV and CDR2 is YYDKDF (reference sequence). Trimming cost V 5 bases and J 3 bases, with 17 bases left between them. The CDR3 loop is CATSSADYSVYEQYF. The CDR3 bases are TGTGCCACCAGCTCAGCAGATTACAGCGTCTACGAGCAGTACTTC.

This clonotype was seen ten or more times. The chain has TRBV5-1 and TRBJ2-5; 8 nucleotides line up with TRBD2. Germline CDR1 and CDR2: SGHRS and YFSETQ. With 0 bases clipped from V and 0 bases from J, the junction kept 1 base outside the gene matches. The CDR3 runs to 15 residues. CDR3 residues: CASSLDGRDQETQYF. CDR3 nucleotide sequence: TGCGCCAGCAGCTTGGACGGGAGGGACCAAGAGACCCAGTACTTC.

This clonotype has only a few counts. The chain is built from TRBV12-5 and TRBJ1-1; D is uncertain. The CDR3 runs to 12 residues. V lost 3 bases and J lost 4, with 6 bases in between. The V gene's germline CDR1 is LGHNT and CDR2 FRNRAP. CDR3 loop: CASGFVGTEAFF. CDR3 DNA sequence: TGTGCTAGTGGTTTTGTGGGCACTGAAGCTTTCTTT.

This clonotype was picked up many times. The V gene is TRBV12-3 or TRBV12-4, the J gene TRBJ2-7; D perhaps matches TRBD1 (6 bases). The CDR3 is 13 amino acids. The V gene lost 5 bases and the J gene lost 7 bases, with 15 bases spanning the gap. DNA of the CDR3: TGTGCCAGCAGTCATACAGGGACGGGGGAGCAGTACTTC. This encodes CASSHTGTGEQYF.

This clonotype was seen at least ten times. J is TRBJ1-2 and V is TRBV7-2; 7 bases match TRBD1. Germline V lookup: CDR1 SGHTA, CDR2 FQGNSA. V gave up 0 bases and J gave up 3 bases; unmatched junction bases: 4. The CDR3 spans 15 residues. The CDR3 DNA follows: TGTGCCAGCAGCTTAGCCGGGACAGCAGACTATGGCTACACCTTC. Encoded protein: CASSLAGTADYGYTF.

This clonotype was counted ten times or more. The chain is built from TRBV6-5 and TRBJ1-5; D is unresolved. The V and J ends lost 6 bases and 5 bases respectively, with 14 bases between them. The CDR3 has 14 amino acids. Germline CDR1 MNHEY, CDR2 SVGAGI. In nucleotides, the CDR3 is TGTGCCAGCAGCATCGGACGGAATGATCAGCCCCAGCATTTT. Amino acid sequence: CASSIGRNDQPQHF.

This sequence joins TRBV12-3 or TRBV12-4 and TRBJ1-1; TRBD1 aligns across 7 bases. CDR3 length: 14 amino acids. V trimming: 7 bases; J trimming: 3 bases; junction bases outside the gene matches: 8. CDR3 sequence: CASNDQGVDTEAFF. The CDR3 bases are TGTGCCAGCAACGACCAGGGGGTGGACACTGAAGCTTTCTTT.

As concerns this clonotype: Being one base from a much bigger clone, this may be a read error. The V call is TRBV2, the J call TRBJ1-2; no definite D call. Germline V lookup: CDR1 SNHLY, CDR2 FYNNEI. V lost 6 bases, J lost 6 bases, and 20 bases lay in between. The CDR3 contains 15 residues. DNA of the CDR3: TGTGCCAGCAGGGAAACGCCGCAGGTTCTTCATGGCTACACCTTC. Amino acids: CASRETPQVLHGYTF.

This clonotype was observed a few times. This chain links TRBV6-6 with TRBJ2-2, with D perhaps matching TRBD2 (5 bases). The CDR3 loop spans 16 amino acids. Trimming left V 3 bases short and J 6 bases short, with 17 bases between. CDR1 and CDR2 (germline): MNHNY, SVGAGI (reference sequence). This chain's CDR3 is CASSYPSARGSGELFF. In DNA form, the CDR3 reads TGTGCCAGCAGTTATCCTAGTGCGAGAGGGTCCGGGGAGCTGTTTTTT.

This clonotype was counted at least ten times. The gene calls are TRBV19 and TRBJ1-1; 7 nucleotides match TRBD1. The CDR3 is 13 amino acids. The germline V gene encodes CDR1 LNHDA and CDR2 SQIVND (reference sequence). Trimming took 9 bases from V and 1 from J; bases not matched to a gene: 5. The DNA of the CDR3 is TGTGCCAGCAGCTGGACAGGGAACACTGAAGCTTTCTTT. It is translated as CASSWTGNTEAFF. The full variable domain, with the rest looked up from reference TRBV19 and TRBJ1-1, is DGGITQSPKYLFRKEGQNVTLSCEQNLNHDAMYWYRQDPGQGLRLIYYSQIVNDFQKGDIAEGYSVSREKKESFPLTVTSAQKNPTAFYLCASSWTGNTEAFFGQGTRLTVV.

This chain joins TRBV29-1 and TRBJ2-2; perhaps TRBD1 as D (6 bases). The CDR3 is 12 amino acids. From germline, CDR1 is SQVTM and CDR2 ANQGSEA. Trimming removed 6 bases at V and 6 bases at J, with 11 bases between. This CDR3 reads CSVAGTSGELFF. The CDR3 bases are TGCAGCGTCGCCGGGACATCCGGGGAGCTGTTTTTT.

The V call is TRBV30, the J call TRBJ1-1; D remains unclear. This CDR3 comprises 13 residues. In germline, CDR1 is GTSNPN, CDR2 SVGIG (reference sequence). Trimming took off 5 bases at V and 8 bases at J, with 18 bases between the two ends. The CDR3 protein is CAWDRASLEEAFF. The CDR3 coding sequence is TGTGCCTGGGACCGGGCCAGTTTGGAAGAAGCTTTCTTT.

This clonotype was counted at least ten times. This chain uses TRBV5-6 with TRBJ2-5; TRBD2 matches 7 bases. V lost 4 bases to trimming and J lost 1 base; unmatched junction nucleotides: 7. CDR3 length equals 15 residues. Germline lookup yields CDR1 SGHDT and CDR2 YYEEEE. The CDR3 region is CASSPEGLPQETQYF. The CDR3 DNA reads as TGTGCCAGCAGCCCGGAGGGACTACCCCAAGAGACCCAGTACTTC.

This clonotype was counted many times. The V call is TRBV7-9, the J call TRBJ1-6; possibly TRBD1 for D (5 bases). The CDR3 covers 15 residues. Trimming removed 4 bases from V and 4 bases from J, with 11 bases in between. The V gene's germline CDR1 is SEHNR and CDR2 FQNEAQ (reference sequence). The CDR3 coding sequence is TGTGCCAGCAGCTCGTCAGGGAATTATAATTCACCCCTCCACTTT. Its translation is CASSSSGNYNSPLHF.

As concerns this clonotype: A far larger clone is one nucleotide away, so this likely arose from a read error. This rearrangement joins TRBV6-5 to TRBJ1-1, with unresolved D. The CDR3 extends over 13 amino acids. CDR1 is MNHEY, CDR2 SVGAGI, per germline. V was trimmed by 6 bases and J by 4 bases, leaving 12 bases between them. CDR3 bases: TGTGCCAGCAGCTTAGTTCCGAGCACTGAAGCTTTCTTT. Its translation: CASSLVPSTEAFF.

V gene TRBV24-1 combines with J gene TRBJ2-3; 7 bases line up with TRBD2. The V segment lost 6 bases and the J segment 7 bases; nucleotides outside the gene matches: 12. CDR1 and CDR2 (germline): KGHDR, SFDVKD. The CDR3 totals 15 residues. The CDR3 nucleotides read TGTGCCACCAGTTCCGTGGGAGGGAGAGGGAATACGCAGTATTTT. Its translation: CATSSVGGRGNTQYF.

This clonotype has ten or more counts. This sequence joins TRBV29-1 and TRBJ2-6, with 10 positions matching TRBD1. Unmatched junction bases numbered 5, after V lost 3 bases and J lost 3 bases. The germline gives CDR1 SQVTM, CDR2 ANQGSEA. CDR3 size: 16 residues. In nucleotides, the CDR3 is TGCAGCGTTGAGACAGGGGGCGCTTTTGGGGCCAACGTCCTGACTTTC. Its translation: CSVETGGAFGANVLTF.